This TCR beta chain is from a study of shared clonotypes between healthy human individuals. Study context: A donor's plate count was three for CD4 naive and three for CD4 memory; CD8 naive had two and CD8 memory one.

The authors loaded around 190 ng DNA, 28,000 or so T cell genomes, into sorted-subset replicate PCRs. Sequencing was performed with immunoSEQ multiplex PCR; in TCRdb, only in-frame clones are kept and a portion is missing. The sample holds some 2,400,000 clones; about 94% are singletons and the top ten take approximately 0.13%. Germline V gene sequence: CDR1 SNHLY, CDR2 FYNNEI. The CDR3 consists of 12 residues. Deletions cut 2 bases from V and 6 bases from J, with 5 bases between. As concerns this clone: Its antigen remains unidentified.

Study-level results: It was the non-shared clonotypes that had lower generation probabilities than clonotypes shared by all four donors. Naive CD4 clonotypes were shared across a few donors at 4.5% to 6.5%.

This receptor was identified in a man between 18 and 35 years old in good health. The sequencing input was naive CD4+ T cells sorted from blood. Described subset: CD45RA+ positively selected. The chain uses TRBV2 and TRBJ1-3, with D unclear. The CDR3 loop reads CASSEPVNTIYF. The CDR3, as DNA: TGTGCCAGCAGTGAACCCGTAAACACCATATATTTT.